These 20 T cell receptor beta chains share one sample of origin, sequenced in a study of T cells in Graves' hyperthyroidism and ophthalmopathy. Amplified regions were TCR beta CDR3 sequences from RNA transcripts. RT-PCR in the first round (using the HTBI primer set) targeted the TCR CDR3. TCRdb independently ran MiXCR on the multiplex PCR reads; one entry per CDR3 protein. The profile shows 500,000 to 600,000 distinct CDR3 sequences, about a sixth of them singletons. The sequencing input was blood. These receptors were taken from a woman between 18 and 29 years old with Graves' hyperthyroidism.

In this sample, this clonotype turned up many times. The gene calls are TRBV11-2 and TRBJ2-7; 11 bases map to TRBD2. Germline V gene data show CDR1 as SGHAT and CDR2 as FQNNGV. The V gene end was trimmed by 5 bases and the J gene end by 3 bases; junction bases not matched to a gene: 6. The length of the CDR3 is 15 residues. CDR3 DNA: TGTGCCAGCAGCACGACTAGCGGGGTAATCTACGAGCAGTACTTC. Translating gives CASSTTSGVIYEQYF.

This clonotype came up many times. The V and J genes are TRBV5-6 and TRBJ1-2; a possible D gene is TRBD1 (6 bases). V lost 0 bases, J lost 4 bases, and 13 bases lay in between. Germline loops: CDR1 SGHDT, CDR2 YYEEEE. This CDR3 has 15 residues. CDR3 loop: CASSLEYREGYGYTF. CDR3 bases: TGTGCCAGCAGCTTGGAATACAGGGAAGGCTATGGCTACACCTTC.

With regard to this clonotype: This clone may be a read error of a much larger clone one base away. J is TRBJ2-1 and V is TRBV27; 11 bases match TRBD1. This CDR3 contains 16 residues. The V gene's germline CDR1 is MNHEY and CDR2 SMNVEV (reference sequence). The CDR3 is CANSFTDRGLENEQFF. In nucleotides, the CDR3 is TGTGCCAACAGTTTTACGGACAGGGGGCTCGAAAATGAGCAGTTCTTC.

This clonotype showed up many times. This chain links TRBV12-3 or TRBV12-4 with TRBJ2-1, with TRBD1 matching over 8 bases. V lost 7 bases, J lost 9 bases, and 5 bases stayed unmatched. The CDR3 consists of 12 residues. CDR3 coding DNA: TGTGCCAGCACCTCAGGGGGCAGTGAGCAGTTCTTC. It encodes CASTSGGSEQFF.

This chain uses TRBV2 with TRBJ2-7, with 8 bases identical to TRBD1. The germline CDR1 and CDR2 sequences are SNHLY and FYNNEI. The CDR3 covers 15 residues. J was trimmed by 1 base and V by 2 bases; bases with no gene match: 4. The CDR3 nucleotides read TGTGCCAGCAGTGAATCCCGGACAGGGTCCTACGAGCAGTACTTC. It codes for CASSESRTGSYEQYF.

The V gene is TRBV27, the J gene TRBJ2-2; 7 bases are shared with TRBD1. V lost 6 bases and J lost 8; bases outside the gene matches: 3. The CDR3 contains 12 residues. CDR1 is MNHEY, CDR2 SMNVEV, per germline (reference sequence). The CDR3 coding sequence is TGTGCCAGCAGGATGGACAGGGGGGAGCTGTTTTTT. It codes for CASRMDRGELFF.

The chain links TRBV10-1 to TRBJ2-3, with a weak D call TRBD2 (6 bases). Looked up from germline, CDR1 is WNHNN and CDR2 is SYGVQD (reference sequence). V was pared by 4 bases and J by 6 bases, with 11 bases between. The CDR3 loop spans 13 amino acids. The CDR3 loop reads CASSVEGWDTQYF. As DNA, the CDR3 is TGCGCCAGCAGTGTGGAGGGATGGGATACGCAGTATTTT.

This clonotype came up many times. This rearrangement joins TRBV18 to TRBJ1-2, with TRBD1 matching over 9 bases. The CDR3 is 17 residues long. Germline CDR1 KGHSH, CDR2 LQKENI. V was clipped by 3 bases and J by 4 bases; unmatched bases: 12. CDR3 sequence reads: CASSPETGTGSFYGYTF. The CDR3 DNA follows: TGTGCCAGCTCACCGGAAACCGGGACAGGGAGTTTCTATGGCTACACCTTC.

This clonotype was found many times. V and J are TRBV2 and TRBJ1-2; possible D gene TRBD1, 5 bases. CDR3 length: 14 amino acids. From germline, CDR1 is SNHLY and CDR2 FYNNEI. V shed 5 bases and J shed 7 bases, with 17 bases lying between them. CDR3 sequence reads: CASSPQGPRGGYTF. In DNA, the CDR3 is TGTGCCAGCAGTCCCCAGGGCCCAAGGGGTGGCTACACCTTC.

This clonotype was seen a single time. At one of its ends the junction is not consistent with the germline gene, which may arise from a read error. The chain joins TRBV20-1 to TRBJ1-2; D call uncertain. The CDR3 runs 13 residues. Germline CDR1 DFQATT, CDR2 SNEGSKA (reference sequence). CDR3 DNA sequence: TGCAGTGCGAGAGTCCCGCCCAACTATGGCTCCACCTTC. Translating gives CSARVPPNYGSTF.

This clonotype was detected a few times. V gene TRBV10-2 combines with J gene TRBJ2-1; D not resolved. The CDR3 spans 13 residues. V lost 9 bases and J 7 bases, leaving 16 bases between the germline ends. Germline lookup yields CDR1 WSHSY and CDR2 SAAADI. The CDR3 nucleotides are TGCGCCAGTCGAGACTCCAGTGGAAATGAGCAGTTCTTC. The encoded protein is CASRDSSGNEQFF.

This clonotype was observed a handful of times. This chain uses TRBV29-1 with TRBJ2-1; no firm D call. The CDR3 loop spans 12 amino acids. Trimming shortened V by 3 bases and J by 0 bases, and 3 bases separated the two germline ends. The V gene's germline CDR1 is SQVTM and CDR2 ANQGSEA. Here the CDR3 DNA reads TGCAGCGTTGAGAGCTCCTACAATGAGCAGTTCTTC. Its translation is CSVESSYNEQFF.

There are many counts of this clonotype. CDR3 in amino acids: CASSWSSGSNEQFF. The CDR3 nucleotides read TGTGCCAGCAGTTGGTCTAGCGGGAGCAATGAGCAGTTCTTC. This chain joins TRBV6-2 or TRBV6-3 and TRBJ2-1; TRBD2 aligns across 10 bases. The CDR3 consists of 14 residues. Trimming took 4 bases from V and 6 from J; bases not matched to a gene: 3. From germline, CDR1 is MNHEY and CDR2 SVGEGT.

This clonotype was detected ten times or more. The rearrangement links TRBV27 to TRBJ2-5; 7 nucleotides line up with TRBD1. Germline CDR1 and CDR2: MNHEY and SMNVEV (reference sequence). V dropped 5 bases and J dropped 5; count of bases not matched to a gene: 8. The CDR3 consists of 14 residues. This chain's CDR3 is CASSLDRARETQYF. The CDR3 nucleotides read TGTGCCAGCAGTCTTGACAGGGCCCGCGAGACCCAGTACTTC.

The V gene is TRBV27, the J gene TRBJ2-3; 13 positions agree with TRBD2. V lost 5 bases, J lost 6 bases, and 20 bases stayed unmatched. The germline V gene has CDR1 MNHEY and CDR2 SMNVEV (reference sequence). The CDR3 has 20 residues. The CDR3 spells CASSLVIGPRLAGGSDTQYF. The CDR3 bases are TGTGCCAGCAGTCTAGTTATTGGTCCCCGACTAGCGGGAGGTAGCGATACGCAGTATTTT.

This clonotype came up many times. V is TRBV6-9 and J is TRBJ2-7; 7 bases line up with TRBD2. Germline values: CDR1 MNHGY, CDR2 SVAAGI. This CDR3 is built from 16 residues. The V and J ends lost 2 bases and 3 bases, in that order; junction bases with no gene match: 10. CDR3 sequence reads: CASSYRSGKVGYEQYF. As DNA, the CDR3 is TGTGCCAGCAGTTATCGCAGCGGGAAGGTCGGCTACGAGCAGTACTTC.

This clonotype turned up a few times. This chain connects TRBV11-2 to TRBJ2-2; 12 bases match TRBD2. The CDR3 sequence is 17 residues long. V shed 5 bases and J 1 base; nucleotides not matched to a gene: 5. Germline CDR1 SGHAT, CDR2 FQNNGV. The CDR3 is CASSRLTSGGNTGELFF. DNA of the CDR3: TGTGCCAGCAGCCGCCTGACTAGCGGGGGGAACACCGGGGAGCTGTTTTTT.

The DNA for the CDR3 is TGTGCCAGCAGCTTAGGCCCCAGCTCCTACGAGCAGTACTTC. Protein product: CASSLGPSSYEQYF. The genes are TRBV11-3 and TRBJ2-7; D is undetermined. CDR3 length equals 14 residues. Germline lookup yields CDR1 SGHNT and CDR2 YENEEA. Trimming removed 1 base at V and 0 bases at J, with 7 bases between.

This clonotype occurred a few times. The chain carries TRBV6-2 or TRBV6-3 and TRBJ2-5; TRBD1 is a possible D gene (6 bases). Looked up from germline, CDR1 is MNHEY and CDR2 is SVGEGT. The V end was cut by 6 bases, the J end by 5 bases, with 13 bases between. The CDR3 has 13 residues. In nucleotides, the CDR3 is TGTGCCAGCAGCGAACAGGGCCGGGAGACCCAGTACTTC. This translates into CASSEQGRETQYF.

The gene calls are TRBV20-1 and TRBJ1-5; the match to TRBD1 covers 7 bases. The CDR3 runs to 15 residues. V dropped 2 bases and J dropped 1; count of bases not matched to a gene: 5. CDR1 and CDR2 (germline): DFQATT, SNEGSKA (reference sequence). CDR3 DNA: TGCAGTGCTAGACTACTACAGGGGAGCAATCAGCCCCAGCATTTT. Translation: CSARLLQGSNQPQHF.